The 3 T cell receptor beta chains listed next were all sequenced from one sample in a study of vaccination effects on CD4 cells after COVID-19. What these receptors recognize is not known. Under the ViraFEST assay, PBMC were stimulated with viral peptide pools so that antigen-specific CD4+ T cells expanded. Sequencing was performed afterwards. Upon completion of roughly ten days in culture, CD4+ T cells were isolated. Participants each got two BNT162b2 or mRNA-1273 vaccine doses. Produced via immunoSEQ multiplex PCR; TCRdb's table is partial and in-frame only. The sample shows about 24,000 clones, 70% to 75% of them seen only once. The material was CD4+ T cells from PBMCs cultured with SARS-CoV-2 spike peptides, obtained after COVID-19 vaccination. These TCRs come from a human donor who received a COVID-19 vaccine.

This rearrangement joins TRBV18 to TRBJ2-1; D may be TRBD2 (5 bases). Trimming took 2 bases from V and 8 from J, leaving 16 bases between them. There are 15 residues in the CDR3. The germline V gene has CDR1 KGHSH and CDR2 LQKENI. CDR3 loop: CASSPNYEGSHEQFF. CDR3 DNA: TGTGCCAGCTCACCAAATTACGAGGGTTCCCATGAGCAGTTCTTC. The full variable domain, completed using reference TRBV18 and TRBJ2-1, is NAGVMQNPRHLVRRRGQEARLRCSPMKGHSHVYWYRQLPEEGLKFMVYLQKENIIDESGMPKERFSAEFPKEGPSILRIQQVVRGDSAAYFCASSPNYEGSHEQFFGPGTRLTVL.

The J gene is TRBJ1-1, the V gene TRBV19, with 9 bases fitting TRBD1. Germline V gives CDR1 LNHDA, CDR2 SQIVND (reference sequence). This CDR3 has 16 residues. Trimming at V came to 1 base and at J to 4 bases, leaving 7 bases not matched to a gene. CDR3 residues: CASSIGSGTGSTEAFF. CDR3 DNA: TGTGCCAGTAGTATAGGCTCCGGGACAGGGAGCACTGAAGCTTTCTTT.

The chain uses TRBV27 and TRBJ2-3; D call uncertain. Trimming stripped 2 bases from V and 2 bases from J, with 8 bases between. CDR1 MNHEY and CDR2 SMNVEV come from the germline V gene (reference sequence). The CDR3 runs 14 residues. This CDR3 reads CASSLNGDTDTQYF. CDR3 in DNA: TGTGCCAGCAGTTTAAATGGGGACACAGATACGCAGTATTTT.